This paragraph covers one T cell receptor beta chain sequence. This specimen belongs to a study of blood T cell repertoires in COVID-19. The CDR3 totals 15 residues. Looked up from germline, CDR1 is LNHDA and CDR2 is SQIVND (reference sequence). With 7 bases removed from V and 4 bases from J, the gap between germline ends came to 19 bases. Profiled with immunoSEQ multiplex PCR; TCRdb holds only in-frame clones, not every one. The sample yields over 100,000 clones, 80% to 90% seen once. Sequenced material: peripheral blood. This sequence joins TRBV19 and TRBJ1-2; D gene ambiguous. This clonotype was obtained from a man aged 45-65 years with acute or convalescent COVID-19. Here the CDR3 reads CASTPGEGYRYGYTF. CDR3 nucleotide sequence: TGTGCCAGTACCCCCGGGGAGGGATATCGCTATGGCTACACCTTC.